This T cell receptor (beta chain) derives from a study of blood T cell repertoires in COVID-19. Study at large: Acute-phase and convalescent COVID-19 samples originated in the United States, Italy and Spain. T cells, B-cell-depleted T cells, or PBMCs supplied cDNA or gDNA.

Germline trimming cut 4 bases from V and 6 bases from J; bases unmatched to any gene: 3. The CDR3 runs to 13 residues. Per the germline V gene, CDR1 is MNHEY and CDR2 is SMNVEV (reference sequence). The authors' processing: How many nucleated cells were present was estimated from reference gene primer amplification. Assay used: immunoSEQ multiplex PCR; TCRdb lists only in-frame clones, some missing. That table is the source of V, J and clone size, and D and trimming were worked out from the DNA. The sample yields approximately 35,000 clones, approximately 80% seen once. The sample comprised peripheral blood. This TCR was recovered from a man older than 75 with acute or convalescent COVID-19. This chain links TRBV27 with TRBJ1-2; 9 positions match TRBD1. The CDR3 spells CASSYRQGDGYTF. CDR3 nucleotides: TGTGCCAGCAGTTACCGACAGGGGGATGGCTACACCTTC.